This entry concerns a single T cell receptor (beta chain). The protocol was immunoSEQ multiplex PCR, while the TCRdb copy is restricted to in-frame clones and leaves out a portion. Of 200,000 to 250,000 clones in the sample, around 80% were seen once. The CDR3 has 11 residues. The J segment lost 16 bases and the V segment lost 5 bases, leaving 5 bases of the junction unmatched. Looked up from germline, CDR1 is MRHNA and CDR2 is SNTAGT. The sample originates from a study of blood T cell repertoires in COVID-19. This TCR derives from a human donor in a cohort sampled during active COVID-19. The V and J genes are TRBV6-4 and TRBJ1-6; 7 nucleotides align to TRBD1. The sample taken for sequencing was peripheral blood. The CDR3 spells CASSPGTALHF. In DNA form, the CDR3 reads TGTGCCAGCAGTCCCGGGACAGCTCTCCACTTT.